The clone carrying this TCR beta chain has only one observation. This sample is part of a study of Ad26.COV2.S vaccination and SARS-CoV-2 variants. The method was immunoSEQ multiplex PCR; TCRdb's version includes in-frame clones alone and lacks a portion of them. The sample lists about 320,000 clones, roughly 90% seen once, with about 5% in the top ten. Germline CDR1 reads SEHNR; CDR2 reads FQNEAQ (reference sequence). After removal of 5 bases from V and 4 bases from J, the junction contained 11 bases not matched to a gene. This CDR3 contains 16 residues. Sample treatment: about 20 received Ad26.COV2.S at low or high dose, single or two shots; roughly 5 received placebo; per-sample allocation not given. The investigators took samples on day 63 after the first vaccine or placebo injection.

This specimen consisted of peripheral blood, obtained in a trial of Ad26.COV2.S vaccine versus placebo. The J gene is TRBJ2-5, the V gene TRBV7-9, with TRBD1 identical over 9 bases. This TCR came from a person between 18 and 59 years old who received the Ad26.COV2.S COVID-19 vaccine or a placebo. Here the CDR3 reads CASSHAPGQGTETQYF. DNA of the CDR3: TGTGCCAGCAGCCACGCCCCGGGACAGGGAACAGAGACCCAGTACTTC.